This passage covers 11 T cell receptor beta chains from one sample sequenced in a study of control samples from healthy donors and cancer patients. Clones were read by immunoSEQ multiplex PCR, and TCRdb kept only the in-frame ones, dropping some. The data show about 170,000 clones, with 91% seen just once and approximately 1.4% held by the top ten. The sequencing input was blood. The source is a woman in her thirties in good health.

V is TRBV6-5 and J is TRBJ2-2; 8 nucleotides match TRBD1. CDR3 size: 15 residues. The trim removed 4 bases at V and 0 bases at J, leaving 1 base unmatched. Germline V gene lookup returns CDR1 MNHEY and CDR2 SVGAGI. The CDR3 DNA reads TGTGCCAGCAGTTGGACAGGGCCGAACACCGGGGAGCTGTTTTTT. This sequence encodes CASSWTGPNTGELFF.

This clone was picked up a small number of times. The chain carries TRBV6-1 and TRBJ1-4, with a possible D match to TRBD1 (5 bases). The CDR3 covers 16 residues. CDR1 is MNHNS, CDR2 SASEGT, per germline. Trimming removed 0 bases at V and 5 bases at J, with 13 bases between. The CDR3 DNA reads TGTGCCAGCAGTGAAGCGGGGCGGACGCCGAATGAAAAACTGTTTTTT. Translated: CASSEAGRTPNEKLFF.

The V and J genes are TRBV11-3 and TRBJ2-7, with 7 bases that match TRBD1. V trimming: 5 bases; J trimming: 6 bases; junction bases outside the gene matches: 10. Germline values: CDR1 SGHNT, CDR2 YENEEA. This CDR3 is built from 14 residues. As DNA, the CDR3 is TGTGCCAGCAGCCCAACCACAGGGGCGGGCGAGCAGTACTTC. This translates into CASSPTTGAGEQYF.

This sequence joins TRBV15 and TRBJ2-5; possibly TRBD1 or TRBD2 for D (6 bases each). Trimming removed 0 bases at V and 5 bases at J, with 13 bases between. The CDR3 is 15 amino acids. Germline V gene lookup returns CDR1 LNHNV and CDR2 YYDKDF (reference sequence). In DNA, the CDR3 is TGTGCCACCAGCAGAGATAGGGGGGCGAGGGAGACCCAGTACTTC. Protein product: CATSRDRGARETQYF.

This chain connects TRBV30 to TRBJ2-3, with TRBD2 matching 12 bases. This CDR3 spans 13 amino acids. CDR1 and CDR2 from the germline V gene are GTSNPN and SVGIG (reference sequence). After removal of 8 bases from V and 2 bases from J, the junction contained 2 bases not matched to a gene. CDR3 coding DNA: TGTGCCCTAGCGGGAGGGTTCACAGATACGCAGTATTTT. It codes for CALAGGFTDTQYF.

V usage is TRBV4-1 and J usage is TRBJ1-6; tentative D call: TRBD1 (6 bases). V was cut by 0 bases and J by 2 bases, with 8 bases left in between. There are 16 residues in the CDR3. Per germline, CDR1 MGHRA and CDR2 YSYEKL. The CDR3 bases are TGCGCCAGCAGCCAAGACAGGGGTACCTATAATTCACCCCTCCACTTT. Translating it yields CASSQDRGTYNSPLHF.

CDR3 amino acids: CAWSQGLTEAFF. The CDR3 bases are TGTGCCTGGAGTCAGGGTCTCACTGAAGCTTTCTTT. The chain couples TRBV30 to TRBJ1-1; TRBD1 might be the D (5 bases). The CDR3 length is 12 residues. CDR1 GTSNPN and CDR2 SVGIG come from the germline V gene (reference sequence). The germline V and J ends were trimmed by 2 bases and 4 bases, with 8 bases remaining between them.

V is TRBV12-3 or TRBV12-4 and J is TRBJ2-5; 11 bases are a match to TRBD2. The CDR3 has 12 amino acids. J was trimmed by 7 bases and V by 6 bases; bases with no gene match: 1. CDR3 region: CASRLAGATQYF. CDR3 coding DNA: TGTGCCAGCAGACTAGCGGGAGCGACCCAGTACTTC.

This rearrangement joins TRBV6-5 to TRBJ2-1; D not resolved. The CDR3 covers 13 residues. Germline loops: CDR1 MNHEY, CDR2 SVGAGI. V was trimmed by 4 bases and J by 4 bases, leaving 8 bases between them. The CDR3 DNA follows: TGTGCCAGCAGTTCCGGAGCTTACAATGAGCAGTTCTTC. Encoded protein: CASSSGAYNEQFF.

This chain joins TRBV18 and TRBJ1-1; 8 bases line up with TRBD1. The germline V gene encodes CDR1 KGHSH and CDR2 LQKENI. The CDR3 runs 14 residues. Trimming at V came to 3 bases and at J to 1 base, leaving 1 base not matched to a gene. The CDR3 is CASSPDRENTEAFF. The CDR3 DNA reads TGTGCCAGCTCACCGGACAGGGAGAACACTGAAGCTTTCTTT.

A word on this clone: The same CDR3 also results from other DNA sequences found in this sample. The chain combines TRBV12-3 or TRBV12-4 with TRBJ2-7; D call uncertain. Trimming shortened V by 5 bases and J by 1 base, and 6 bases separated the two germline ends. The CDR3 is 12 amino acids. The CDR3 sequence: CASSRQSYEQYF. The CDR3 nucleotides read TGTGCCAGCAGTAGACAATCCTACGAGCAGTACTTC.